These T cell receptor beta chains were read from a single sample in a study of beta chain features in type 1 diabetes. This table comes from immunoSEQ multiplex PCR, and its TCRdb copy is limited to in-frame clones, with some not included. The sample holds approximately 330,000 clones, around 10% seen once. Sequencing was done on a sample of naive CD4+ T cells from blood. Receptors originate from a woman aged 25 to 39 in good health. Both conserved end residues are part of each CDR3. A D gene is named only where the DNA matches it firmly. Not every row has a clone size; where given, it reads once, few, many or a size class.

J: TRBJ2-7; D: TRBD2; size: -; V: TRBV18; CDR3: CASSPPSRLAGAEQYF; DNA: TGTGCCAGCTCACCACCAAGCCGACTAGCGGGAGCCGAGCAGTACTTC
J: TRBJ2-7; D: -; size: -; V: TRBV11-2; CDR3: CASSLDPTPPQYF; DNA: TGTGCCAGCAGCTTAGATCCCACACCTCCGCAGTACTTC
J: TRBJ1-2; D: -; size: few; V: TRBV10-3; CDR3: CAIRGGAPNYGYTF; DNA: TGTGCCATCAGGGGGGGAGCGCCTAACTATGGCTACACCTTC
J: TRBJ2-7; D: TRBD2; size: -; V: TRBV28; CDR3: CASSLYASGTYEQYF; DNA: TGTGCCAGCAGTTTATACGCTAGCGGGACCTACGAGCAGTACTTC
J: TRBJ2-1; D: -; size: few; V: TRBV5-4; CDR3: CASSPPLVSSYNEQFF; DNA: TGTGCCAGCAGCCCTCCCCTGGTCAGCTCCTACAATGAGCAGTTCTTC
J: TRBJ1-2; D: -; size: -; V: TRBV28; CDR3: CASRTGGNYGYTF; DNA: TGTGCCAGCAGGACGGGGGGCAACTATGGCTACACCTTC
J: TRBJ1-1; D: -; size: -; V: TRBV4-3; CDR3: CASSQVISARGTEAFF; DNA: TGCGCCAGCAGCCAAGTTATCTCGGCCAGGGGCACTGAAGCTTTCTTT
J: TRBJ1-1; D: -; size: -; V: TRBV28; CDR3: CASSLLGLGAFF; DNA: TGTGCCAGCAGTCTCCTTGGCCTCGGGGCTTTCTTT
J: TRBJ1-1; D: -; size: -; V: TRBV27; CDR3: CASSFWRAEEGTEAFF; DNA: TGTGCCAGCAGTTTCTGGAGGGCAGAAGAAGGCACTGAAGCTTTCTTT
J: TRBJ2-1; D: -; size: few; V: TRBV5-1; CDR3: CASSPSTGTGNNEQFF; DNA: TGCGCCAGCAGCCCATCGACAGGTACCGGGAACAATGAGCAGTTCTTC
J: TRBJ2-7; D: TRBD2; size: -; V: TRBV28; CDR3: CASSTGSAGSYEQYF; DNA: TGTGCCAGCAGTACGGGCTCAGCGGGGTCCTACGAGCAGTACTTC
J: TRBJ2-1; D: TRBD2; size: few; V: TRBV5-1; CDR3: CASSLALAGRYNEQFF; DNA: TGCGCCAGCAGCTTGGCTCTAGCGGGGCGTTACAATGAGCAGTTCTTC
J: TRBJ2-7; D: -; size: -; V: TRBV7-2; CDR3: CASSLLPGVGEQYF; DNA: TGTGCCAGCAGCTTACTCCCAGGGGTGGGCGAGCAGTACTTC
J: TRBJ2-5; D: -; size: -; V: TRBV7-2; CDR3: CASSLGGRQETQYF; DNA: TGTGCCAGCAGCTTAGGGGGGAGGCAAGAGACCCAGTACTTC
J: TRBJ1-1; D: -; size: few; V: TRBV7-8; CDR3: CASSLARNTEAFF; DNA: TGTGCCAGCAGCTTAGCGAGGAACACTGAAGCTTTCTTT
J: TRBJ1-2; D: TRBD1; size: once; V: TRBV28; CDR3: CASSPYRGPRYGYTF; DNA: TGTGCCAGCAGTCCGTACAGGGGACCCCGCTATGGCTACACCTTC
J: TRBJ2-5; D: TRBD1; size: few; V: TRBV7-2; CDR3: CASSLATGPVETQYF; DNA: TGTGCCAGCAGCTTAGCGACAGGGCCGGTTGAGACCCAGTACTTC
J: TRBJ1-2; D: TRBD1; size: -; V: TRBV6-5; CDR3: CASSYSGTGGSYGYTF; DNA: TGTGCCAGCAGTTACTCCGGGACAGGGGGCTCCTATGGCTACACCTTC
J: TRBJ2-3; D: -; size: few; V: TRBV18; CDR3: CASSLRGASTDTQYF; DNA: TGTGCCAGCTCGCTCAGGGGCGCTAGCACAGATACGCAGTATTTT
J: TRBJ2-1; D: -; size: few; V: TRBV28; CDR3: CASRGSGGKYNEQFF; DNA: TGTGCCAGCAGGGGTTCCGGGGGTAAATACAATGAGCAGTTCTTC
J: TRBJ2-2; D: -; size: -; V: TRBV7-9; CDR3: CASSSDWSGELFF; DNA: TGTGCCAGCAGCTCTGACTGGTCCGGGGAGCTGTTTTTT
J: TRBJ1-1; D: TRBD1; size: -; V: TRBV30; CDR3: CAWRGHRGMNTEAFF; DNA: TGTGCCTGGAGAGGTCACAGGGGGATGAACACTGAAGCTTTCTTT
J: TRBJ1-1; D: -; size: once; V: TRBV19; CDR3: CASSITGMNTEAFF; DNA: TGTGCCAGTAGTATAACAGGTATGAACACTGAAGCTTTCTTT
J: TRBJ2-3; D: -; size: few; V: TRBV7-2; CDR3: CASSSRTDTQYF; DNA: TGTGCCAGCAGCTCTCGCACAGATACGCAGTATTTT
J: TRBJ2-5; D: TRBD2; size: few; V: TRBV11-2; CDR3: CASSPGREVAGTQYF; DNA: TGTGCCAGCAGCCCCGGTCGGGAGGTTGCGGGGACCCAGTACTTC
J: TRBJ2-2; D: -; size: few; V: TRBV2; CDR3: CASSRRALGTGELFF; DNA: TGTGCCAGCAGTAGGAGGGCCTTGGGCACCGGGGAGCTGTTTTTT
J: TRBJ2-5; D: TRBD2; size: few; V: TRBV7-9; CDR3: CASSYTSDSTETQYF; DNA: TGTGCCAGCAGCTACACTAGCGATAGTACGGAGACCCAGTACTTC
J: TRBJ1-2; D: -; size: -; V: TRBV28; CDR3: CASGTEVNGYTF; DNA: TGTGCCAGCGGAACCGAGGTAAATGGCTACACCTTC
J: TRBJ2-7; D: TRBD1; size: few; V: TRBV4-1; CDR3: CASSPRGQPYEQYF; DNA: TGCGCCAGCAGCCCCAGGGGGCAGCCCTACGAGCAGTACTTC
J: TRBJ2-3; D: TRBD1; size: -; V: TRBV9; CDR3: CASSVVQGDPTDTQYF; DNA: TGTGCCAGCAGCGTAGTACAGGGGGATCCCACAGATACGCAGTATTTT
J: TRBJ2-2; D: TRBD2; size: few; V: TRBV7-3; CDR3: CASSSTRTSGKSGELFF; DNA: TGTGCCAGCAGCTCGACGAGGACTAGCGGGAAGTCCGGGGAGCTGTTTTTT
J: TRBJ2-7; D: -; size: -; V: TRBV20-1; CDR3: CSARERDEQYF; DNA: TGCAGTGCTAGAGAGAGGGACGAGCAGTACTTC
J: TRBJ2-1; D: -; size: few; V: TRBV7-9; CDR3: CASSFSPAYNEQFF; DNA: TGTGCCAGCAGCTTCTCCCCGGCCTACAATGAGCAGTTCTTC
J: TRBJ2-3; D: -; size: -; V: TRBV30; CDR3: CAWSRQGYQYF; DNA: TGTGCCTGGAGCCGACAAGGCTACCAGTATTTT
J: TRBJ2-7; D: TRBD1; size: few; V: TRBV23-1; CDR3: CASSQFGTGICSSYEQYF; DNA: TGCGCCAGCAGTCAATTCGGGACAGGGATTTGTAGCTCCTACGAGCAGTACTTC
J: TRBJ2-7; D: -; size: -; V: TRBV2; CDR3: CASSEQVNSYEQYF; DNA: TGTGCCAGCAGTGAACAGGTGAACTCCTACGAGCAGTACTTC
J: TRBJ2-3; D: TRBD1; size: -; V: TRBV28; CDR3: CASSSTGGTDTQYF; DNA: TGTGCCAGCAGTTCTACAGGGGGCACAGATACGCAGTATTTT
J: TRBJ2-1; D: TRBD2; size: -; V: TRBV7-2; CDR3: CASSLTGGVGEQFF; DNA: TGTGCCAGCAGCTTAACGGGAGGGGTGGGTGAGCAGTTCTTC
J: TRBJ2-5; D: -; size: -; V: TRBV18; CDR3: CASSVGQQETQYF; DNA: TGTGCCAGCTCAGTGGGACAACAAGAGACCCAGTACTTC
J: TRBJ2-3; D: TRBD2; size: few; V: TRBV13; CDR3: CASSPKRGLTDTQYF; DNA: TGTGCCAGCAGCCCTAAGCGGGGCCTCACAGATACGCAGTATTTT
J: TRBJ1-1; D: TRBD1; size: few; V: TRBV4-3; CDR3: CASSQGTGDTEAFF; DNA: TGCGCCAGCAGCCAGGGAACAGGGGACACTGAAGCTTTCTTT
J: TRBJ1-1; D: -; size: -; V: TRBV18; CDR3: CASSPQGLNTEAFF; DNA: TGTGCCAGCTCACCACAGGGGTTGAACACTGAAGCTTTCTTT
J: TRBJ1-1; D: -; size: few; V: TRBV7-2; CDR3: CASSLEGWGAEAFF; DNA: TGTGCCAGCAGCTTAGAGGGCTGGGGGGCTGAAGCTTTCTTT
J: TRBJ2-6; D: -; size: -; V: TRBV5-6; CDR3: CASSLRGSGANVLTF; DNA: TGTGCCAGCAGCTTGAGGGGCTCTGGGGCCAACGTCCTGACTTTC
J: TRBJ2-1; D: TRBD2; size: -; V: TRBV4-2; CDR3: CASSQAGGRYNEQFF; DNA: TGTGCCAGCAGCCAAGCCGGGGGGAGATACAATGAGCAGTTCTTC
J: TRBJ1-2; D: TRBD1; size: few; V: TRBV7-9; CDR3: CASSSSSTGVVGYTF; DNA: TGTGCCAGCAGCTCCTCCTCGACAGGGGTGGTAGGCTACACCTTC
J: TRBJ2-1; D: TRBD2; size: -; V: TRBV11-3; CDR3: CASSSAGTSYNEQFF; DNA: TGTGCCAGCAGCTCAGCGGGGACCTCCTACAATGAGCAGTTCTTC
J: TRBJ2-1; D: -; size: -; V: TRBV6-5; CDR3: CASSYRLGNEQFF; DNA: TGTGCCAGCAGTTATAGACTAGGCAATGAGCAGTTCTTC
J: TRBJ2-3; D: TRBD1; size: few; V: TRBV7-3; CDR3: CASSLSGTGAWDTQYF; DNA: TGTGCCAGCAGCTTAAGTGGGACAGGGGCCTGGGATACGCAGTATTTT
J: TRBJ2-5; D: -; size: few; V: TRBV7-3; CDR3: CASSLYGGSQETQYF; DNA: TGTGCCAGCAGCTTATACGGCGGATCCCAAGAGACCCAGTACTTC
J: TRBJ2-2; D: TRBD2; size: few; V: TRBV27; CDR3: CASSFGSGGVLFF; DNA: TGTGCCAGCAGTTTCGGTAGTGGGGGGGTGTTGTTTTTT
J: TRBJ2-1; D: -; size: -; V: TRBV10-3; CDR3: CAISESTGYYNEQFF; DNA: TGTGCCATCAGTGAGTCAACCGGGTACTACAATGAGCAGTTCTTC
J: TRBJ2-7; D: -; size: -; V: TRBV28; CDR3: CASSLVGPSYEQYF; DNA: TGTGCCAGCAGTCTGGTTGGGCCCTCCTACGAGCAGTACTTC
J: TRBJ2-7; D: TRBD2; size: -; V: TRBV18; CDR3: CASSPPAGTSGRAHEQYF; DNA: TGTGCCAGCTCACCACCGGCCGGGACTAGCGGGAGGGCGCACGAGCAGTACTTC
J: TRBJ1-1; D: -; size: few; V: TRBV7-9; CDR3: CASSFSEAFF; DNA: TGTGCCAGCAGCTTCTCTGAAGCTTTCTTT
J: TRBJ2-5; D: TRBD1; size: -; V: TRBV18; CDR3: CASSSTGAETQYF; DNA: TGTGCCAGCTCATCGACAGGGGCCGAGACCCAGTACTTC
J: TRBJ2-7; D: -; size: -; V: TRBV14; CDR3: CASSQDRGTVTYEQYF; DNA: TGTGCCAGCAGCCAAGATCGCGGGACAGTTACCTACGAGCAGTACTTC
J: TRBJ2-3; D: -; size: -; V: TRBV29-1; CDR3: CSVGRAEDTQYF; DNA: TGCAGCGTTGGCAGGGCGGAAGATACGCAGTATTTT